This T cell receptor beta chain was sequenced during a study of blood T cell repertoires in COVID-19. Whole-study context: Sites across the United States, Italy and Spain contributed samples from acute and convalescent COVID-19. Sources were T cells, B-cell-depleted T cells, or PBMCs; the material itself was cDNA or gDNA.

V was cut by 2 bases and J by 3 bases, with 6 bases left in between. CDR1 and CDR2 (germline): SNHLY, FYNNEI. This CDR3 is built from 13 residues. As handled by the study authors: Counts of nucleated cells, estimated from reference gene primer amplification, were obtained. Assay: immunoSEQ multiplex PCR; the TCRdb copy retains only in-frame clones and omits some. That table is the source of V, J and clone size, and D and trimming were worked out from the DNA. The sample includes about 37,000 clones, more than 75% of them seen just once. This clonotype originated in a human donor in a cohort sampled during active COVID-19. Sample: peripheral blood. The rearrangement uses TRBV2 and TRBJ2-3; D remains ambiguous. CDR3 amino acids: CASSEYSTDTQYF. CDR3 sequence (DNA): TGTGCCAGCAGTGAATACAGTACAGATACGCAGTATTTT.